This is a list of T cell receptor beta chains from one sample in a study of Ad26.COV2.S vaccination and SARS-CoV-2 variants. Only in-frame clones appear in the TCRdb table, and some are missing; sequencing was by immunoSEQ multiplex PCR. Of 300,000 to 400,000 clones detected, roughly nine tenths appear once; the ten largest clones hold roughly 3.9%. Sequencing used peripheral blood, obtained after recovery from COVID-19. The receptors come from a human donor who had recovered from COVID-19. CDR3s include the opening cysteine and the closing phenylalanine or tryptophan. The order of the fields is J gene, clone size, V gene, D gene, CDR3 DNA, CDR3 protein. A D gene is named only where the DNA matches it firmly. Size is stated for part of the rows, as once, few or many counts, or as a class when the clone is expanded.

J gene: TRBJ1-1
clone size: -
V gene: TRBV7-2
D gene: TRBD1
CDR3 DNA: TGTGCCAGCAGCCTTTATGGACAGGGGAACACTGAAGCTTTCTTT
CDR3 protein: CASSLYGQGNTEAFF

J gene: TRBJ1-2
clone size: -
V gene: TRBV7-8
D gene: -
CDR3 DNA: TGTGCCAGCAGCTTACGGGGCGTGGGCTATGGCTACACCTTC
CDR3 protein: CASSLRGVGYGYTF

J gene: TRBJ2-5
clone size: -
V gene: TRBV4-2
D gene: -
CDR3 DNA: TGTGCCAGCAGCCAAGATCTAGGAGGCGGCCAGTACTTC
CDR3 protein: CASSQDLGGGQYF

J gene: TRBJ1-2
clone size: -
V gene: TRBV6-5
D gene: -
CDR3 DNA: TGTGCCAGCAGTAGGACAGCGCCGGAGGGCTACACCTTC
CDR3 protein: CASSRTAPEGYTF

J gene: TRBJ1-1
clone size: -
V gene: TRBV2
D gene: -
CDR3 DNA: TGTGCCAGCAGTGAAGCCGGGACATTTAACACTGAAGCTTTCTTT
CDR3 protein: CASSEAGTFNTEAFF

J gene: TRBJ2-3
clone size: -
V gene: TRBV12-5
D gene: TRBD1
CDR3 DNA: TGTGCTAGTGCCAGGACAGGCTTCTTTCATACTGAGAGGGATACGCAGTATTTT
CDR3 protein: CASARTGFFHTERDTQYF

J gene: TRBJ2-7
clone size: once
V gene: TRBV6-5
D gene: TRBD1
CDR3 DNA: TGTGCCAGCAGTTATCGGGGACAGGGTTCAGAGCAGTACTTC
CDR3 protein: CASSYRGQGSEQYF

J gene: TRBJ2-7
clone size: -
V gene: TRBV6-5
D gene: -
CDR3 DNA: TGTGCCAGCAGTTACGGGTGGGGCGAGCAGTACTTC
CDR3 protein: CASSYGWGEQYF

J gene: TRBJ2-5
clone size: -
V gene: TRBV6-5
D gene: TRBD2
CDR3 DNA: TGTGCCAGCAGCCAGACTAGCGGGAGACAAGAGACCCAGTACTTC
CDR3 protein: CASSQTSGRQETQYF

J gene: TRBJ1-2
clone size: few
V gene: TRBV2
D gene: -
CDR3 DNA: TGTGCCAGCATGAGCGAGAGAAACTATGGCTACACCTTC
CDR3 protein: CASMSERNYGYTF

J gene: TRBJ1-1
clone size: -
V gene: TRBV6-5
D gene: TRBD1
CDR3 DNA: TGTGCCAGCAGTCGGACAGGGGAAACTGAAGCTTTCTTT
CDR3 protein: CASSRTGETEAFF

J gene: TRBJ1-1
clone size: -
V gene: TRBV6-5
D gene: -
CDR3 DNA: TGTGCCAGCATTAAAGGGACTCGCGGGACTGAAGCTTTCTTT
CDR3 protein: CASIKGTRGTEAFF

J gene: TRBJ2-3
clone size: -
V gene: TRBV5-1
D gene: TRBD1
CDR3 DNA: TGCGCCAGCACCGCCGGGACAGCCACAGATACGCAGTATTTT
CDR3 protein: CASTAGTATDTQYF

J gene: TRBJ2-1
clone size: -
V gene: TRBV11-2
D gene: -
CDR3 DNA: TGTGCCAGCAGCTCATGGGGGCCTGAAAATGAGCAGTTCTTC
CDR3 protein: CASSSWGPENEQFF

J gene: TRBJ2-7
clone size: -
V gene: TRBV3-1/TRBV3-2
D gene: -
CDR3 DNA: TGTGCCAGCAGCCGTTCGTCGTACGAGCAGTACTTC
CDR3 protein: CASSRSSYEQYF

J gene: TRBJ2-1
clone size: -
V gene: TRBV19
D gene: -
CDR3 DNA: TGTGCCAGTAGCCTACGGGGCGAGGACGAGCAGTTCTTC
CDR3 protein: CASSLRGEDEQFF

J gene: TRBJ1-6
clone size: -
V gene: TRBV7-2
D gene: TRBD1
CDR3 DNA: TGTGCCAGCAGCACACCGACAGGGGTCTATTCACCCCTCCACTTT
CDR3 protein: CASSTPTGVYSPLHF

J gene: TRBJ2-6
clone size: once
V gene: TRBV5-8
D gene: TRBD1
CDR3 DNA: TGTGCCAGCAGCCACAGGGGGAGTGGGGCCAACGTCCTGACTTTC
CDR3 protein: CASSHRGSGANVLTF

J gene: TRBJ2-7
clone size: -
V gene: TRBV27
D gene: TRBD2
CDR3 DNA: TGTGCCAGCAGCTGGGGACTAGCGGGGATGTACGAGCAGTACTTC
CDR3 protein: CASSWGLAGMYEQYF

J gene: TRBJ2-3
clone size: -
V gene: TRBV21-1
D gene: -
CDR3 DNA: TGTGCCAGCAGCAAAAGCCTAGTTTGGGATACGCAGTATTTT
CDR3 protein: CASSKSLVWDTQYF

J gene: TRBJ2-4
clone size: -
V gene: TRBV2
D gene: -
CDR3 DNA: TGTGCCACCGAGGAGGAAAACATTCAGTACTTC
CDR3 protein: CATEEENIQYF

J gene: TRBJ2-2
clone size: -
V gene: TRBV3-1/TRBV3-2
D gene: -
CDR3 DNA: TGTGCCAGCAGCCGAAGAACCGGGGAGCTGTTTTTT
CDR3 protein: CASSRRTGELFF

J gene: TRBJ2-4
clone size: -
V gene: TRBV7-2
D gene: -
CDR3 DNA: TGTGCCAGCAGCTCCACGGTTGTTGGCAGCGCGGACATTCAGTACTTC
CDR3 protein: CASSSTVVGSADIQYF

J gene: TRBJ2-6
clone size: -
V gene: TRBV27
D gene: TRBD1
CDR3 DNA: TGTGCCAGCAGTGTCGGACAGGGGTCCTCTGGGGCCAACGTCCTGACTTTC
CDR3 protein: CASSVGQGSSGANVLTF

J gene: TRBJ2-7
clone size: -
V gene: TRBV29-1
D gene: -
CDR3 DNA: TGCAGCGTTGAACCTCTCACCTCCACCAGCTACGAGCAGTACTTC
CDR3 protein: CSVEPLTSTSYEQYF

J gene: TRBJ2-1
clone size: -
V gene: TRBV4-1
D gene: -
CDR3 DNA: TGCGCCAGCAGCCAGGGGGAAGGGAGGGGGGCCTTCTACAATGAGCAGTTCTTC
CDR3 protein: CASSQGEGRGAFYNEQFF

J gene: TRBJ2-5
clone size: -
V gene: TRBV15
D gene: -
CDR3 DNA: TGTGCCACCAGCAGAGAGACTAAGGGGTTCAGTCCCCAAGAGACCCAGTACTTC
CDR3 protein: CATSRETKGFSPQETQYF

J gene: TRBJ2-1
clone size: once
V gene: TRBV5-6
D gene: TRBD2
CDR3 DNA: TGTGCCAGCACCCTACTAGCGGAAAACAATGAGCAGTTCTTC
CDR3 protein: CASTLLAENNEQFF

J gene: TRBJ2-1
clone size: -
V gene: TRBV7-2
D gene: TRBD2
CDR3 DNA: TGTGCCAGCAGCTGGACTAGTAGCTACAATGAGCAGTTCTTC
CDR3 protein: CASSWTSSYNEQFF

J gene: TRBJ1-3
clone size: -
V gene: TRBV18
D gene: TRBD1
CDR3 DNA: TGTGCCAGCTCACCTCTGCCCCGGACAGGACGAAACACCATATATTTT
CDR3 protein: CASSPLPRTGRNTIYF

J gene: TRBJ2-3
clone size: -
V gene: TRBV9
D gene: -
CDR3 DNA: TGTGCCAGCAAGCCGAGGGGGAGGGATACGCAGTATTTT
CDR3 protein: CASKPRGRDTQYF

J gene: TRBJ1-1
clone size: -
V gene: TRBV5-1
D gene: -
CDR3 DNA: TGCGCCAGCAGCTCAGTCCCCATTAACACTGAAGCTTTCTTT
CDR3 protein: CASSSVPINTEAFF

J gene: TRBJ1-6
clone size: few
V gene: TRBV11-2
D gene: -
CDR3 DNA: TGTGCCAGCAGCCCCCACCATAGTTCACCCCTCCACTTT
CDR3 protein: CASSPHHSSPLHF

J gene: TRBJ2-5
clone size: -
V gene: TRBV4-3
D gene: -
CDR3 DNA: TGCGCCAGCAGCCAAGATGGGGACGGAGAGACCCAGTACTTC
CDR3 protein: CASSQDGDGETQYF

J gene: TRBJ1-2
clone size: -
V gene: TRBV6-5
D gene: -
CDR3 DNA: TGTGCCAGCAGTTACTCAAGGTGGTGGGGCTACACCTTC
CDR3 protein: CASSYSRWWGYTF

J gene: TRBJ1-2
clone size: -
V gene: TRBV4-2
D gene: -
CDR3 DNA: TGTGCCAGCAGCCAAGATTTGGGCAACTATGGCTACACCTTC
CDR3 protein: CASSQDLGNYGYTF

J gene: TRBJ1-5
clone size: -
V gene: TRBV5-6
D gene: -
CDR3 DNA: TGTGCCAGCAGCACTAGATCCAATCAGCCCCAGCATTTT
CDR3 protein: CASSTRSNQPQHF

J gene: TRBJ1-2
clone size: -
V gene: TRBV6-5
D gene: -
CDR3 DNA: TGTGCCAGCAGTTACGGATGGATGCGGGCTAACTATGGCTACACCTTC
CDR3 protein: CASSYGWMRANYGYTF

J gene: TRBJ2-3
clone size: -
V gene: TRBV27
D gene: -
CDR3 DNA: TGTGCCAGCAGTTTTCTAGTGAGAGATACGCAGTATTTT
CDR3 protein: CASSFLVRDTQYF

J gene: TRBJ1-5
clone size: -
V gene: TRBV10-3
D gene: TRBD1
CDR3 DNA: TGTGCCATCAGTGGGGGGGACAGGGCAAGCAATCAGCCCCAGCATTTT
CDR3 protein: CAISGGDRASNQPQHF